Listed below are T cell receptor beta chains from one sample, sequenced in a study of blood T cell repertoires in COVID-19. This table comes from immunoSEQ multiplex PCR, and its TCRdb copy is limited to in-frame clones, with some not included. The sample includes 200,000 or so clones, approximately 82% of them seen just once. The sample consisted of peripheral blood. These receptors originate from a human donor with acute or convalescent COVID-19. The donor label of this sample is uncertain. Each CDR3 is given with its conserved first and last residue. The D gene is left open where the match is weak. Only some rows state a clone size, as once, few, many or a class for expanded clones.

J,D,V,size,CDR3,DNA
TRBJ2-7,TRBD1,TRBV6-5,-,CASSYSSGGSYEQYF,TGTGCCAGCAGTTACTCGTCAGGGGGATCCTACGAGCAGTACTTC
TRBJ2-7,TRBD2,TRBV7-9,few,CASSLAAGGSRTQYF,TGTGCCAGCAGCTTAGCTGCGGGAGGGTCCCGAACGCAATACTTC
TRBJ2-1,-,TRBV27,-,CASSSPGSRTYNEQFF,TGTGCCAGCAGTTCCCCGGGTAGCCGGACCTACAATGAGCAGTTCTTC
TRBJ1-5,-,TRBV19,few,CASRGGSSNQPQHF,TGTGCCAGCCGAGGAGGGAGCAGCAATCAGCCCCAGCATTTT
TRBJ1-2,TRBD1,TRBV3-1/TRBV3-2,-,CASSQGTDIGYTF,TGTGCCAGCAGCCAGGGGACAGACATTGGCTACACCTTC
TRBJ2-5,TRBD1,TRBV5-4,-,CASSGGQGPLETQYF,TGTGCCAGCAGCGGGGGACAGGGGCCGCTAGAGACCCAGTACTTC
TRBJ2-4,-,TRBV3-1/TRBV3-2,-,CASSQDPPGMRGAKNIQYF,TGTGCCAGCAGCCAAGACCCCCCGGGTATGCGGGGAGCCAAAAACATTCAGTACTTC
TRBJ1-1,-,TRBV2,-,CASSGEAVNTEAFF,TGTGCCAGCAGTGGGGAGGCAGTGAACACTGAAGCTTTCTTT
TRBJ2-5,TRBD2,TRBV3-1/TRBV3-2,-,CASSQDLLAGGWAETQYF,TGTGCCAGCAGCCAAGATCTACTAGCGGGAGGTTGGGCGGAGACCCAGTACTTC
TRBJ2-1,TRBD2,TRBV9,few,CASSPGTSGSIEQFF,TGTGCCAGCAGCCCAGGGACTAGCGGGAGTATTGAGCAGTTCTTC
TRBJ2-3,-,TRBV27,few,CASSLYSRPRATDTQYF,TGTGCCAGCAGTTTATACTCCCGACCGCGGGCCACAGATACGCAGTATTTT
TRBJ2-1,TRBD2,TRBV19,-,CASSINSGRGYNEQFF,TGTGCCAGTAGTATAAACAGCGGGAGGGGTTACAATGAGCAGTTCTTC
TRBJ2-5,TRBD1,TRBV6-2/TRBV6-3,-,CASSYSRDRVRETQYF,TGTGCCAGCAGTTACTCGCGGGACAGGGTTCGAGAGACCCAGTACTTC